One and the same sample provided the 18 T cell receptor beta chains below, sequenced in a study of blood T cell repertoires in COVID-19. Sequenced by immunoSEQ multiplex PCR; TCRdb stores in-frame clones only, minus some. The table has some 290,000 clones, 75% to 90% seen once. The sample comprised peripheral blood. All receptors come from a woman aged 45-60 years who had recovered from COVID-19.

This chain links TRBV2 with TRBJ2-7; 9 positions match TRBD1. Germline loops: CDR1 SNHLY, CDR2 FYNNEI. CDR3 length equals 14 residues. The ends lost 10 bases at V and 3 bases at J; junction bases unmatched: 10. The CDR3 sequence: CATQGTGTIYEQYF. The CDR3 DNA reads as TGTGCCACCCAGGGGACAGGGACCATCTACGAGCAGTACTTC.

The CDR3 region is CASSLDPGTYQHGYTF. CDR3 coding DNA: TGCGCCAGCAGCTTGGACCCTGGGACATACCAACACGGCTACACCTTC. The rearrangement joins TRBV5-1 to TRBJ1-2; maybe TRBD1 (6 bases). This CDR3 has 16 amino acids. V shed 0 bases and J shed 8 bases, with 20 bases lying between them. Germline assignment: CDR1 SGHRS and CDR2 YFSETQ. Filled out from reference TRBV5-1 and TRBJ1-2, the complete variable domain reads KAGVTQTPRYLIKTRGQQVTLSCSPISGHRSVSWYQQTPGQGLQFLFEYFSETQRNKGNFPGRFSGRQFSNSRSEMNVSTLELGDSALYLCASSLDPGTYQHGYTFGSGTRLTVV.

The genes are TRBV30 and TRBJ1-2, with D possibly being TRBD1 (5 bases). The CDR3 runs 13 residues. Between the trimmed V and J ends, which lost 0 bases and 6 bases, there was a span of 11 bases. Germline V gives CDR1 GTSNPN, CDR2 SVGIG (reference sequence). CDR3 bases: TGTGCCTGGAGTGTAGGCGGGGGGGATGGCTACACCTTC. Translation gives CAWSVGGGDGYTF.

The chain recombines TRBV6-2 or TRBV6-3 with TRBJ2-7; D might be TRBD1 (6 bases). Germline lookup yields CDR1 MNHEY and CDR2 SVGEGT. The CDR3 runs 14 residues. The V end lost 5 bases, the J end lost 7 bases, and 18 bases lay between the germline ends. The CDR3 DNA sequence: TGTGCCAGCAGTCGATGGCCGGGACACCTAGAGCAGTACTTC. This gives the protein CASSRWPGHLEQYF.

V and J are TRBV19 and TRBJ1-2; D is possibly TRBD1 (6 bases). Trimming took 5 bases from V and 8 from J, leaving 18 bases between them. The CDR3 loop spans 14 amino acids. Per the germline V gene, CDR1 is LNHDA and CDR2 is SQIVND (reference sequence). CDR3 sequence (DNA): TGTGCCAGTAGTGTCAGACAGGCCCCCCAGGGCTACACCTTC. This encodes CASSVRQAPQGYTF. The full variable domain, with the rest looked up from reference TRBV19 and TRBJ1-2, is DGGITQSPKYLFRKEGQNVTLSCEQNLNHDAMYWYRQDPGQGLRLIYYSQIVNDFQKGDIAEGYSVSREKKESFPLTVTSAQKNPTAFYLCASSVRQAPQGYTFGSGTRLTVV.

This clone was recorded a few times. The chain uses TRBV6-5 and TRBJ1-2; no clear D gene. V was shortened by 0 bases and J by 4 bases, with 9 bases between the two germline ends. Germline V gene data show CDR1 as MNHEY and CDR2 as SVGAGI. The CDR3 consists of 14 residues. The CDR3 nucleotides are TGTGCCAGCAGTTACTCCCGCGGATTCTATGGCTACACCTTC. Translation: CASSYSRGFYGYTF.

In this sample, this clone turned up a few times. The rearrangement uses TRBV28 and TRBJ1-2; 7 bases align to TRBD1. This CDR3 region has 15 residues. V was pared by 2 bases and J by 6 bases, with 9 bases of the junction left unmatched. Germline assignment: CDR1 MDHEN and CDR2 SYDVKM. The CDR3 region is CASSLLWTGINGYTF. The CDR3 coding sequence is TGTGCCAGCAGTTTACTTTGGACAGGAATAAATGGCTACACCTTC.

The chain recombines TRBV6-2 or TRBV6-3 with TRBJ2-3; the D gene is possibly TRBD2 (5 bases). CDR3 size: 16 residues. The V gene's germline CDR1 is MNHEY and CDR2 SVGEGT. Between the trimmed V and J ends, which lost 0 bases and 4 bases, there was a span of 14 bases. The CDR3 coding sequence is TGTGCCAGCAGTTACTCCCGTACTGGGAGCGCAGATACGCAGTATTTT. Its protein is CASSYSRTGSADTQYF.

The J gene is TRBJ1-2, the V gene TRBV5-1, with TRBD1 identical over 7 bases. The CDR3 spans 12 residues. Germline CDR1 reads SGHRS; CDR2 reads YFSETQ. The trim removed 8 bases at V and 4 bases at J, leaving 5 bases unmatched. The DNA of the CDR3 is TGCGCCAGTCATAACAGGGGCTATGGCTACACCTTC. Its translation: CASHNRGYGYTF.

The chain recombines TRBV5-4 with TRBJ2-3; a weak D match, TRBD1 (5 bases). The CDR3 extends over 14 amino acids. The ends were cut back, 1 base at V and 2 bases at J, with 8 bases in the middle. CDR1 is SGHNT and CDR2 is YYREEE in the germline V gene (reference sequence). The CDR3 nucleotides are TGTGCCAGCAGCTTGCAGGGAACCACAGATACGCAGTATTTT. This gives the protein CASSLQGTTDTQYF.

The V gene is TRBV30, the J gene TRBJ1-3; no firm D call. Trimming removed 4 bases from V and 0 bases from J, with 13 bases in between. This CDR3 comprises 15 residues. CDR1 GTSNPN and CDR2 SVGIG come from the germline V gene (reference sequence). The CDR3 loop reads CAWNNDWSSGNTIYF. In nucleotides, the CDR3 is TGTGCCTGGAACAACGACTGGAGCTCTGGAAACACCATATATTTT. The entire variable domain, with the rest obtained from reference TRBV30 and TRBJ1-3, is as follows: SQTIHQWPATLVQPVGSPLSLECTVEGTSNPNLYWYRQAAGRGLQLLFYSVGIGQISSEVPQNLSASRPQDRQFILSSKKLLLSDSGFYLCAWNNDWSSGNTIYFGEGSWLTVV.

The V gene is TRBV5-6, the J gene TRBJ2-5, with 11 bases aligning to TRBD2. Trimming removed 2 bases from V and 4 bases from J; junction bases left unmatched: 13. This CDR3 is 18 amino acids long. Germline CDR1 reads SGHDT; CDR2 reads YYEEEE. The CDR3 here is CASSLETSGMGVGETQYF. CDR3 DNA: TGTGCCAGCAGCTTAGAGACTAGCGGGATGGGAGTAGGAGAGACCCAGTACTTC.

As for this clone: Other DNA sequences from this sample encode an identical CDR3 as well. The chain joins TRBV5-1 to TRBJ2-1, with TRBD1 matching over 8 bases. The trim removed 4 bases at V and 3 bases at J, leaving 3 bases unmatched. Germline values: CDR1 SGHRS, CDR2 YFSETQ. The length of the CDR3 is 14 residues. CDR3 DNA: TGCGCCAGCAGCCCAGGGGGCGGCTACAATGAGCAGTTCTTC. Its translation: CASSPGGGYNEQFF.

The CDR3 DNA is TGTGCCAGCAGTGAAGCGTCCGCAGGGGGCCCTTCACCCCTCCACTTT. Residues: CASSEASAGGPSPLHF. The chain carries TRBV6-1 and TRBJ1-6; 8 bases align to TRBD1. The CDR3 consists of 16 residues. Germline loops: CDR1 MNHNS, CDR2 SASEGT. The J segment lost 9 bases and the V segment lost 0 bases, leaving 7 bases of the junction unmatched.

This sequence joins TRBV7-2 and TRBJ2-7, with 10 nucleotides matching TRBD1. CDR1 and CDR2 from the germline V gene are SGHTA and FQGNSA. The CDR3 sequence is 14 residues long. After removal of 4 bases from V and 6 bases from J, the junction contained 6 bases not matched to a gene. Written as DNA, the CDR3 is TGTGCCAGCAGCTACCGGGACAGGGGACGCGAGCAGTACTTC. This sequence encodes CASSYRDRGREQYF. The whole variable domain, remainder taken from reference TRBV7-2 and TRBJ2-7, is GAGVSQSPSNKVTEKGKDVELRCDPISGHTALYWYRQSLGQGLEFLIYFQGNSAPDKSGLPSDRFSAERTGGSVSTLTIQRTQQEDSAVYLCASSYRDRGREQYFGPGTRLTVT.

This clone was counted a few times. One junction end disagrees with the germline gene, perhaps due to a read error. CDR3 DNA: TGTGCCAGCAGAGGACTCCGTACAGGGCCCCGGGCAGTCTTT. This encodes CASRGLRTGPRAVF. The J gene is TRBJ1-1, the V gene TRBV2; TRBD1 might be the D (6 bases). Germline assignment: CDR1 SNHLY and CDR2 FYNNEI. This CDR3 comprises 14 residues.

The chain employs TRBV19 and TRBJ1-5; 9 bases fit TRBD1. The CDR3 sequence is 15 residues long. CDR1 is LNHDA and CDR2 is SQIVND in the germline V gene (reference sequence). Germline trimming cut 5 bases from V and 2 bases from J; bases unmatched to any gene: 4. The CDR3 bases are TGTGCCAGTAGTCCTAGGACAGGGGGCAATCAGCCCCAGCATTTT. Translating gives CASSPRTGGNQPQHF.

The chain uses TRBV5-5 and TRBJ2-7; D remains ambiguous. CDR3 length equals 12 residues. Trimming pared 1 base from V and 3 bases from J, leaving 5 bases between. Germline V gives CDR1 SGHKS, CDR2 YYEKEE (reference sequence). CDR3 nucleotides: TGTGCCAGCAGCTTGTCCTACTACGAGCAGTACTTC. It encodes CASSLSYYEQYF.